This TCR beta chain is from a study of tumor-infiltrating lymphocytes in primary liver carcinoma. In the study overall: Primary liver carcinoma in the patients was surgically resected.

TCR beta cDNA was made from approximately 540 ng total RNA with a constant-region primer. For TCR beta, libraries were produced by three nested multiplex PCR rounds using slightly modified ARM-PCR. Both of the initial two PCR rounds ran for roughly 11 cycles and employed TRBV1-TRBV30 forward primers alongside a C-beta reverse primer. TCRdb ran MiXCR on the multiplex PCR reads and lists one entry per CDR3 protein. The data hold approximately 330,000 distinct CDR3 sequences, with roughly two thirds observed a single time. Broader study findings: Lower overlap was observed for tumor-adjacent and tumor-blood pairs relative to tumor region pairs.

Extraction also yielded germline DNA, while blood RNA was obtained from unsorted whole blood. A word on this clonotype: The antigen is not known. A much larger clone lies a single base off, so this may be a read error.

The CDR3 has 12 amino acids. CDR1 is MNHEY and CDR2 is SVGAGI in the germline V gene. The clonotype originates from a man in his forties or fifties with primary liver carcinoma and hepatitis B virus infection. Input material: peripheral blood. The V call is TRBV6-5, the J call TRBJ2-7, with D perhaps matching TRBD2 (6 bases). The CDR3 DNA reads TGTGCCAGCTGTTACTCCGGGGGCGAGCAGTACTTC. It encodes CASCYSGGEQYF.